The T cell receptor beta chain under discussion was sequenced for a study of blood T cell repertoires in COVID-19. Across the whole study: Acute-phase and convalescent COVID-19 samples originated in the United States, Italy and Spain. The analysed material was cDNA or gDNA that came from T cells, B-cell-depleted T cells, or PBMCs.

Authors' analysis steps: Counts of nucleated cells, estimated from reference gene primer amplification, were obtained. The table came from immunoSEQ multiplex PCR; TCRdb's copy has only in-frame clones and leaves some out. The V and J calls and clone size come from that table; D and trimming were worked out from the DNA. The sample lists about 170,000 clones, roughly 86% occurring once. The V end was cut by 1 base, the J end by 7 bases, with 5 bases between. The CDR3 has 12 amino acids. CDR1 is MDHEN, CDR2 SYDVKM, per germline. This clone was seen only a few times. This same CDR3 is encoded by further DNA sequences in the sample.

This chain connects TRBV28 to TRBJ1-5; D remains ambiguous. The receptor's source is a man between 65 and 85 years old with acute or convalescent COVID-19. The sequenced sample consisted of peripheral blood. This chain's CDR3 is CASSLFGQPQHF. The CDR3 DNA reads as TGTGCCAGCAGTTTATTCGGGCAGCCCCAGCATTTT.